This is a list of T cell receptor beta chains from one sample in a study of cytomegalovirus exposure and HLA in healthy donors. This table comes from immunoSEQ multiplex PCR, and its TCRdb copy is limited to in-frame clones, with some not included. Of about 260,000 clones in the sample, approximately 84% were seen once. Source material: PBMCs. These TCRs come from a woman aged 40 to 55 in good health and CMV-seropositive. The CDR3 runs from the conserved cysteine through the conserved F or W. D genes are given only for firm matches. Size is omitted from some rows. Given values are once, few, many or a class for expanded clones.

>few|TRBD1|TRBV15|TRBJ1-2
TGTGCCACCAGCAGAGCTTTTGAGGGGGCCCGGGGTTATGGCTACACCTTC
CATSRAFEGARGYGYTF
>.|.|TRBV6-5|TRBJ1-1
TGTGCCAGCAGGCCCCCAAATGCGGACACTGAAGCTTTCTTT
CASRPPNADTEAFF
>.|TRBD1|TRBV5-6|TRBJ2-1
TGTGCCAGCAGCCGCGGAACAGGGGCGAATACCTACAATGAGCAGTTCTTC
CASSRGTGANTYNEQFF
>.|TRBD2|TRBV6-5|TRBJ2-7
TGTGCCAGCAGTTACGCGGGGGGGCTCGAGCAGTACTTC
CASSYAGGLEQYF
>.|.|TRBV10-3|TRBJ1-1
TGTGCCATCAATTCCGGGGACACTGAAGCTTTCTTT
CAINSGDTEAFF
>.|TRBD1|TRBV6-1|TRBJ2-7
TGTGCCAGCAGTGAAGTTGGGACAGTCTCCTACGAGCAGTACTTC
CASSEVGTVSYEQYF
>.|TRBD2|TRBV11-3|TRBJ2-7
TGTGCCTGCGGACTAGCGGGAGTCAGTTACGAGCAGTACTTC
CACGLAGVSYEQYF
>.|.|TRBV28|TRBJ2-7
TGTGCCAGCAGCCCCTACCCAGGGTCAAAGAGCTACGAGCAGTACTTC
CASSPYPGSKSYEQYF
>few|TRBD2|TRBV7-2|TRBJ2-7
TGTGCCAGCAGCTCGTCACTAGCGGGAGGGCGGGAGCAGTACTTC
CASSSSLAGGREQYF
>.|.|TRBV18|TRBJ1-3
TGTGCCAGCTCACCCGGGATGAGCTCTGGAAACACCATATATTTT
CASSPGMSSGNTIYF
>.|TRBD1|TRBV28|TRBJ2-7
TGTGCCAGCCGTCATAGGGACAGGAACTACGAGCAGTACTTC
CASRHRDRNYEQYF
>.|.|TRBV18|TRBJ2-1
TGTGCCAGCTCACCACTCCTACAGGGTTCCAGCTCTGGCAATGAGCAGTTCTTC
CASSPLLQGSSSGNEQFF
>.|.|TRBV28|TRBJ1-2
TGTGCCAGCAACGCCCAACAGGAAGACTATGGCTACACCTTC
CASNAQQEDYGYTF
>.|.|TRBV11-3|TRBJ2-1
TGTGCCAGCAGCTTATCCGCGGTCTACAATGAGCAGTTCTTC
CASSLSAVYNEQFF
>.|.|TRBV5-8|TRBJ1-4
TGTGCCAGCAGCTCCCCGACAGAGAGAAATGAAAAACTGTTTTTT
CASSSPTERNEKLFF
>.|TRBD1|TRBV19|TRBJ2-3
TGTGCCAGTAGTATCGAACAGGGGGTCCCAGATACGCAGTATTTT
CASSIEQGVPDTQYF
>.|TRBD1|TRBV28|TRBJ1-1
TGTGCCAGCGGGACAGAGAACACTGAAGCTTTCTTT
CASGTENTEAFF
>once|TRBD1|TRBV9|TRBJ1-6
TGTGCCAGCAGCATCGGGACAGACAATTCACCCCTCCACTTT
CASSIGTDNSPLHF
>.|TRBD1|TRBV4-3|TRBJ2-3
TGCGCCAGCAGCCAGATAGGCAGGGGGCATGCAGATACGCAGTATTTT
CASSQIGRGHADTQYF
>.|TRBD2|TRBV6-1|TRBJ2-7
TGTGCCAGCGGTAAGGGGAGGGCCGTCTACGAGCAGTACTTC
CASGKGRAVYEQYF
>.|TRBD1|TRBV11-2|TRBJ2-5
TGTGCCAGCAGCTTGCAGGGGGCTCGGGAGACCCAGTACTTC
CASSLQGARETQYF
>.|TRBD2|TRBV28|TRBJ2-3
TGTGCCAGCAGCCCTAGCGGGAGGGGCACAGATACGCAGTATTTT
CASSPSGRGTDTQYF